The rows below give T cell receptor beta chains drawn from one sample of a study of T cells in tuberculosis. Clones were sequenced by immunoSEQ multiplex PCR, and TCRdb holds only the in-frame ones, with some missing. The sample lists 55,000 to 70,000 clones; about four fifths were seen once. Sequencing was performed on CD1b-GMM tetramer-negative cells sorted from PBMCs. The receptors derive from an adult woman with latent tuberculosis. The CDR3 runs from the conserved cysteine through the conserved F or W. The order of the fields is J gene, V gene, clone size, D gene, CDR3 DNA, CDR3 protein. The D gene is left open where the match is weak. Part of the rows lack a size; the others show once, few, many or a class for expanded clones.

j_gene: TRBJ2-1; v_gene: TRBV29-1; abundance: .; d_gene: .; CDR3nt: TGCAGCGTTCGCGGGGATCGAGGTGAGCAGTTCTTC; CDR3aa: CSVRGDRGEQFF
j_gene: TRBJ1-5; v_gene: TRBV7-2; abundance: .; d_gene: .; CDR3nt: TGTGCCAGCAGCAAGAACAGGGACCGCAATCAGCCCCAGCATTTT; CDR3aa: CASSKNRDRNQPQHF
j_gene: TRBJ1-2; v_gene: TRBV10-1; abundance: .; d_gene: TRBD1; CDR3nt: TGCGCCAGCACTACAATTATCGCCTGGGACAGGATAGACTATGGCTACACCTTC; CDR3aa: CASTTIIAWDRIDYGYTF
j_gene: TRBJ2-3; v_gene: TRBV18; abundance: .; d_gene: TRBD1; CDR3nt: TGTGCCAGCTCCTGGGGACAGGGGGACACAGATACGCAGTATTTT; CDR3aa: CASSWGQGDTDTQYF
j_gene: TRBJ2-2; v_gene: TRBV19; abundance: once; d_gene: .; CDR3nt: TGTGCCAGTAGTATTTCTAGAAACACCGGGGAGCTGTTTTTT; CDR3aa: CASSISRNTGELFF
j_gene: TRBJ2-6; v_gene: TRBV6-6; abundance: .; d_gene: .; CDR3nt: TGTGCCAGCAGTTACGGGCCATCTGGGGCCAACGTCCTGACTTTC; CDR3aa: CASSYGPSGANVLTF
j_gene: TRBJ2-7; v_gene: TRBV11-2; abundance: .; d_gene: TRBD2; CDR3nt: TGTGCCAGCAGCGTATCTCCGACTAGCGCCTACGAGCAGTACTTC; CDR3aa: CASSVSPTSAYEQYF
j_gene: TRBJ1-2; v_gene: TRBV4-3; abundance: .; d_gene: TRBD1; CDR3nt: TGCGCCAGCAGCCAAGCGGGGACAGGGGACAACTATGGCTACACCTTC; CDR3aa: CASSQAGTGDNYGYTF
j_gene: TRBJ2-7; v_gene: TRBV7-3; abundance: .; d_gene: .; CDR3nt: TGTGCCAGCAGTCCACGCGGGGGCAGTCCCAAGCAGTACTTC; CDR3aa: CASSPRGGSPKQYF
j_gene: TRBJ2-7; v_gene: TRBV9; abundance: .; d_gene: .; CDR3nt: TGTGCCAGCAGCCGTAACGCGGGGAAGGCATCCTACGAGCAGTACTTC; CDR3aa: CASSRNAGKASYEQYF
j_gene: TRBJ1-3; v_gene: TRBV5-6; abundance: .; d_gene: .; CDR3nt: TGTGCCAGCAGCTTGGCGGGGATTGGGAGAGACACCATATATTTT; CDR3aa: CASSLAGIGRDTIYF
j_gene: TRBJ2-7; v_gene: TRBV2; abundance: .; d_gene: TRBD1; CDR3nt: TGTGCCAGCAGTGTGAAGACAGGGGGCGAGCAGTACTTC; CDR3aa: CASSVKTGGEQYF